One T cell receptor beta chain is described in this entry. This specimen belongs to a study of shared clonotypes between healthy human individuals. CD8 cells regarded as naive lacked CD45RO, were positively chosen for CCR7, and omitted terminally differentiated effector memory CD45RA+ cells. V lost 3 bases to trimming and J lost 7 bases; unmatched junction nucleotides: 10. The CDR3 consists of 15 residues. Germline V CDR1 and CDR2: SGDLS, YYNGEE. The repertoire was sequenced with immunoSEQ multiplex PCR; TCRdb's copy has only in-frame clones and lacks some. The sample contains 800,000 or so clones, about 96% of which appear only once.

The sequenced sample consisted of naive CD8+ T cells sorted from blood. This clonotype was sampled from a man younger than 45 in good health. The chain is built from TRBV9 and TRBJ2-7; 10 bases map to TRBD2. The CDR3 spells CASSGASGSYYEQYF. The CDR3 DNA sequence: TGTGCCAGCAGCGGAGCTAGCGGGAGTTATTATGAGCAGTACTTC.